Each of the 19 T cell receptor beta chains below was sequenced from the same sample in a study of tumor-infiltrating lymphocytes in oesophageal squamous cell carcinoma. In TCRdb, the PCR reads were re-called with MiXCR into one record per CDR3 protein. The table records about 11,000 distinct CDR3 sequences, roughly half of them present only once. Sequenced input: esophageal tumor tissue. These receptors all stem from a female donor with esophageal squamous cell carcinoma.

This clonotype was counted a single time. The chain carries TRBV7-2 and TRBJ2-5; TRBD2 agrees at 14 bases. The DNA matches TRBJ2-1 better at its end, which makes the J call doubtful. This CDR3 spans 15 amino acids. Germline V lookup: CDR1 SGHTA, CDR2 FQGNSA. The CDR3 DNA reads TGTGCCAGCAGTTTGGGACTAGCGGGAGTTAATGAGCAGTTCTTC. It encodes CASSLGLAGVNEQFF.

There are a few counts of this clonotype. The V call is TRBV6-5, the J call TRBJ2-1; 7 bases match TRBD1. Germline CDR1 reads MNHEY; CDR2 reads SVGAGI. The J segment lost 5 bases and the V segment lost 7 bases, leaving 2 bases of the junction unmatched. This CDR3 spans 12 amino acids. The CDR3 loop is CASTTGHNEQFF. The CDR3 nucleotides are TGTGCCAGCACGACAGGGCACAATGAGCAGTTCTTC.

The count of this clonotype is one. The rearrangement joins TRBV10-1 to TRBJ2-3, with D tentatively TRBD2 (5 bases). The CDR3 is made up of 15 amino acids. The V end was cut by 0 bases, the J end by 3 bases, with 10 bases between. The germline CDR1 and CDR2 sequences are WNHNN and SYGVQD (reference sequence). The CDR3 loop is CASSESGVQTDTQYF. The DNA of the CDR3 is TGCGCCAGCAGTGAGTCCGGGGTCCAGACAGATACGCAGTATTTT.

This chain connects TRBV7-8 to TRBJ2-7; TRBD1 is a possible D gene (5 bases). Judging by the DNA end, TRBJ2-5 fits better; the J call may be wrong. This CDR3 has 13 residues. Germline V gene sequence: CDR1 SGHVS, CDR2 FQNEAQ. The DNA of the CDR3 is TGTGCCAGCAGCTGGGCAGGGCGGGAGACCCAGTACTTC. Encoded protein: CASSWAGRETQYF.

The V and J genes are TRBV11-2 and TRBJ2-3, with D possibly TRBD2 on 5 matching bases. Germline CDR1 is SGHAT and CDR2 is FQNNGV. The CDR3 has 15 residues. V shed 7 bases and J shed 3 bases, with 17 bases lying between them. The CDR3 sequence is CASTLWRVGTDTQYF. Written as DNA, the CDR3 is TGTGCCAGCACCCTATGGCGGGTGGGGACAGATACGCAGTATTTT. Combining the CDR3 with reference TRBV11-2 and TRBJ2-3 gives the whole variable domain EAGVAQSPRYKIIEKRQSVAFWCNPISGHATLYWYQQILGQGPKLLIQFQNNGVVDDSQLPKDRFSAERLKGVDSTLKIQPAKLEDSAVYLCASTLWRVGTDTQYFGPGTRLTVL.

This rearrangement joins TRBV2 to TRBJ2-2; D remains ambiguous. Germline CDR1 SNHLY, CDR2 FYNNEI. CDR3 length: 14 amino acids. Trimming removed 6 bases from V and 6 bases from J, with 14 bases in between. The CDR3: CASRFAGRAGELFF. CDR3 coding DNA: TGTGCCAGCAGGTTCGCCGGTAGGGCCGGGGAGCTGTTTTTT.

The V call is TRBV6-2 or TRBV6-3, the J call TRBJ2-3, with D possibly being TRBD2 (5 bases). The CDR3 is 14 amino acids. Trimming removed 8 bases at V and 0 bases at J, with 12 bases between. In germline, CDR1 is MNHEY, CDR2 SVGEGT. The CDR3 DNA reads TGTGCCAGCGTTGCAAGAGGGAGCACAGATACGCAGTATTTT. This gives the protein CASVARGSTDTQYF.

This chain connects TRBV12-3 or TRBV12-4 to TRBJ2-4, with D hard to call. The J call may be incorrect, as the DNA end agrees better with TRBJ2-7. The CDR3 totals 13 residues. The CDR3 coding sequence is TGTGCCAGCAGTTTAAACGTGTTAAACGAGCAGTACTTC. The encoded protein is CASSLNVLNEQYF.

The chain combines TRBV7-2 with TRBJ2-7, with D perhaps TRBD1 (6 bases). The closer fit of TRBJ2-1 to the DNA end suggests the J call may be wrong. This CDR3 region has 15 residues. Germline assignment: CDR1 SGHTA and CDR2 FQGNSA. The CDR3 loop is CASKSTNTRGNEQFF. The CDR3 DNA is TGTGCCAGCAAAAGCACAAATACCAGGGGCAATGAGCAGTTCTTC.

This clonotype has ten or more counts. V usage is TRBV19 and J usage is TRBJ1-5; D is ambiguous. V lost 4 bases, J lost 2 bases, and 12 bases lay in between. CDR3 length: 15 amino acids. Germline V gene lookup returns CDR1 LNHDA and CDR2 SQIVND (reference sequence). CDR3 in amino acids: CASSSPFRGNQPQHF. CDR3 bases: TGTGCCAGTAGTAGCCCCTTTAGAGGCAATCAGCCCCAGCATTTT.

The V and J genes are TRBV2 and TRBJ2-5, with TRBD2 matching over 14 bases. The DNA end favors TRBJ2-1, so the J call may be wrong. The CDR3 extends over 16 amino acids. Germline V gene data show CDR1 as SNHLY and CDR2 as FYNNEI. The CDR3, as DNA: TGTGCCAGCAGCCTCACCGGGACTAGCGGGAGCGATGAGCAGTTCTTC. Its protein product is CASSLTGTSGSDEQFF.

As regards this clonotype: The CDR3 does not close with the conserved phenylalanine or tryptophan, likely indicating a read error. It is unclear where the CDR3 begins or ends on the DNA, so no DNA is shown, and the CDR3 is as TCRdb lists it. V usage is TRBV7-3 and J usage is TRBJ2-6; the tabulated D call, TRBD1, remains unverified against the DNA. The length of the CDR3 is 17 amino acids, counting both ends. Per the germline V gene, CDR1 is SGHTA and CDR2 is FQGTGA. CDR3 residues: CASSLNPGTAYEQYFGA.

This clonotype is termed large. The chain is built from TRBV7-3 and TRBJ2-1, with D unclear. Looked up from germline, CDR1 is SGHTA and CDR2 is FQGTGA. The CDR3 length is 14 residues. V lost 5 bases and J 3 bases, leaving 11 bases between the germline ends. CDR3 in amino acids: CASSVGAGYNEQFF. The CDR3 region has the DNA TGTGCCAGCAGCGTAGGTGCTGGCTACAATGAGCAGTTCTTC. The whole variable domain, remainder taken from reference TRBV7-3 and TRBJ2-1, is GAGVSQTPSNKVTEKGKYVELRCDPISGHTALYWYRQSLGQGPEFLIYFQGTGAADDSGLPNDRFFAVRPEGSVSTLKIQRTERGDSAVYLCASSVGAGYNEQFFGPGTRLTVL.

The chain uses TRBV11-2 and TRBJ2-1; 7 bases are shared with TRBD2. The CDR3 spans 16 residues. V lost 1 base, J lost 1 base, and 4 bases stayed unmatched. The germline CDR1 and CDR2 sequences are SGHAT and FQNNGV. CDR3 sequence (DNA): TGTGCCAGCAGCTTAGTTGCGGGAGTTTCCTACAATGAGCAGTTCTTC. Its protein is CASSLVAGVSYNEQFF.

In this sample, this clonotype turned up many times. The chain links TRBV7-9 to TRBJ2-3; TRBD1 might be the D (7 bases). The germline gives CDR1 SEHNR, CDR2 FQNEAQ (reference sequence). The V and J ends lost 4 bases and 6 bases respectively, with 17 bases between them. The CDR3 spans 15 residues. CDR3: CASSWGDSRADTQYF. The CDR3, as DNA: TGTGCCAGCAGCTGGGGGGACAGCAGAGCCGATACGCAGTATTTT.

The chain couples TRBV7-4 to TRBJ1-4; D might be TRBD2 (5 bases). The J call may be wrong; the DNA end is better matched by TRBJ2-2. Per the germline V gene, CDR1 is SGHVT and CDR2 is SQSDAQ. This CDR3 spans 14 amino acids. The CDR3 reads CASSLTRDTGELFF. The CDR3 bases are TGTGCCAGCAGCCTTACTAGAGACACCGGGGAGCTGTTTTTT.

This clonotype was detected many times. The chain uses TRBV10-1 and TRBJ2-1; unclear D gene. The germline CDR1 and CDR2 sequences are WNHNN and SYGVQD (reference sequence). The V end lost 2 bases, the J end lost 3 bases, and 11 bases lay between the germline ends. This CDR3 spans 15 amino acids. CDR3 in DNA: TGCGCCAGCAGTGAGGACCGGGCCGGCTACAATGAGCAGTTCTTC. Its protein is CASSEDRAGYNEQFF.

The chain employs TRBV7-8 and TRBJ2-7, with 10 bases aligning to TRBD1. The closer fit of TRBJ2-5 to the DNA end suggests the J call may be wrong. The CDR3 contains 15 residues. Germline CDR1 is SGHVS and CDR2 is FQNEAQ. The DNA for the CDR3 is TGTGCCAGTCAGACAGGGGGCACCCTCCAAGAGACCCAGTACTTC. Amino acid sequence: CASQTGGTLQETQYF.

This clonotype rates as medium-sized (0.01 to 0.1%). This chain links TRBV12-3 or TRBV12-4 with TRBJ1-6, with 8 bases that match TRBD1. Unmatched junction bases numbered 8, after V lost 6 bases and J lost 10 bases. The CDR3 is 14 amino acids. The CDR3 bases are TGTGCCAGCAGCCGACAGGGGTATGTATCACCCCTCCACTTT. The encoded protein is CASSRQGYVSPLHF.